Shown below are 6 T cell receptor beta chains from a single sample sequenced in a study of response to subunit inactivated influenza vaccine. One entry per CDR3 protein, called by TCRdb with MiXCR from the RT-PCR reads. The sample holds 150,000 to 200,000 distinct CDR3 sequences, approximately 11% seen once. Sequencing used non-naive T cells sorted from PBMCs, obtained more than 35 days after vaccination. These receptors were taken from a man aged 50-60 years who received an inactivated influenza vaccine.

This clonotype has more than one count but fewer than ten. The chain has TRBV25-1 and TRBJ2-3, with 12 bases identical to TRBD2. Per germline, CDR1 MGHDK and CDR2 SYGVNS. This CDR3 has 17 residues. Germline trimming cut 5 bases from V and 5 bases from J; bases unmatched to any gene: 11. The CDR3 DNA sequence: TGTGCCAGCAGTAGGCGACTAGCGGGAGAGGTCGGAGATACGCAGTATTTT. Translation: CASSRRLAGEVGDTQYF.

In its sample, this clonotype was seen a few times. The chain has TRBV5-6 and TRBJ2-3; 7 bases line up with TRBD2. The germline V gene has CDR1 SGHDT and CDR2 YYEEEE. Losses at the gene ends were 4 bases for V and 4 bases for J; bases not matched to a gene: 0. The CDR3 totals 12 residues. Written as DNA, the CDR3 is TGTGCCAGCAGCCGGGGGGCAGATACGCAGTATTTT. Translated, it gives CASSRGADTQYF.

The sample holds many counts of this clonotype. This chain uses TRBV28 with TRBJ2-2; no firm D call. Trimming removed 7 bases at V and 0 bases at J, with 9 bases between. Germline lookup yields CDR1 MDHEN and CDR2 SYDVKM. The CDR3 length is 14 residues. The CDR3 region has the DNA TGTGCCAGCATTGCCGGGCCGAACACCGGGGAGCTGTTTTTT. It translates to CASIAGPNTGELFF.

This clonotype appeared a few times. The CDR3 DNA sequence: TGCAGTGCTAGGGCCCTAGGTGGGAATGTCTACAATGAGCAGTTCTTC. Protein product: CSARALGGNVYNEQFF. The rearrangement joins TRBV20-1 to TRBJ2-1; D unclear. The germline CDR1 and CDR2 sequences are DFQATT and SNEGSKA (reference sequence). The ends were cut back, 3 bases at V and 3 bases at J, with 18 bases in the middle. The CDR3 covers 16 residues.

The V gene is TRBV20-1, the J gene TRBJ1-2, with D perhaps matching TRBD1 (6 bases). The CDR3 covers 13 residues. The germline gives CDR1 DFQATT, CDR2 SNEGSKA (reference sequence). V was trimmed by 4 bases and J by 7 bases, leaving 16 bases between them. The CDR3 loop reads CSAIRGAGGGYTF. The CDR3, as DNA: TGCAGTGCTATCAGGGGAGCTGGGGGTGGCTACACCTTC.

Concerning this clonotype: Since a much larger clone is just one base distant, this may be a read error. V and J are TRBV28 and TRBJ2-7; maybe TRBD2 (6 bases). The germline V gene has CDR1 MDHEN and CDR2 SYDVKM. The CDR3 has 15 residues. V was trimmed by 5 bases and J by 0 bases, leaving 14 bases between them. CDR3 sequence: CASSLRDWISYEQYF. The CDR3, as DNA: TGTGCCAGCAGTCTCCGGGACTGGATCTCCTACGAGCAGTACTTC.